The T cell receptor beta chain under discussion was sequenced for a study of blood T cell repertoires in COVID-19. At the level of the study: Researchers got acute and convalescent COVID-19 samples from the United States, Italy and Spain. T cells, B-cell-depleted T cells, or PBMCs supplied cDNA or gDNA.

Generated by immunoSEQ multiplex PCR, the TCRdb table keeps only in-frame clones and is missing some. This sample yields 150,000 to 200,000 clones, of which 80% are seen a single time; about 6% belongs to the top ten. V was shortened by 6 bases and J by 4 bases, with 7 bases between the two germline ends. CDR1 and CDR2 from the germline V gene are LGHDT and YNNKEL (reference sequence). The CDR3 totals 13 residues. The participants were between roughly 18 and 89 years old and came from 24 US areas. Participants were placed into cohorts based on the clinical history they reported. The specimen was PBMCs or T cells enriched from blood (not recorded which). This receptor was taken from a middle-aged man who had recovered from COVID-19. The chain has TRBV3-1 (or the pseudogene TRBV3-2) and TRBJ1-6, with D possibly TRBD1 on 5 matching bases. The CDR3 sequence is CASRRGYNSPLHF. CDR3 bases: TGTGCCAGCAGAAGGGGATATAATTCACCCCTCCACTTT.